The present entry profiles one T cell receptor beta chain with its context. Antigen unknown. Just one base apart from a much larger clone, this may be a read error. This record comes from a study of blood T cells in healthy people across ages. Looking at the study overall: About one barcoded beta molecule was captured per two T cells (by template switching). Study-wide findings and caveats: TCR beta diversity tracked closely with naive T cell percentage. Per million T cells, TCR beta diversity dropped about linearly as age rose.

Combining a sample-barcoded 5' primer with a J-beta primer mix, a second PCR ran for roughly 7 to 12 cycles. TCRdb ran MiXCR on the 5' RACE reads and lists one entry per CDR3 protein. The sample has about 900,000 distinct CDR3 sequences, roughly 50% seen once. Germline V lookup: CDR1 KGHSH, CDR2 LQKENI. With V trimmed by 5 bases and J by 6 bases, 5 bases remained unmatched. There are 13 residues in the CDR3. This chain links TRBV18 with TRBJ1-2; 8 bases match TRBD1. This TCR came from a man younger than 40 in good health. The sequenced sample consisted of blood. DNA for the CDR3: TGTGCCAGCTCAGGACAGGGATTAGATGGCTACACCTTC. It is translated as CASSGQGLDGYTF.